This is a list of T cell receptor beta chains from one sample in a study of blood T cell repertoires in COVID-19. Produced via immunoSEQ multiplex PCR; TCRdb's table is partial and in-frame only. This sample has more than 110,000 clones, with more than 75% found just once. The specimen was peripheral blood. The receptors originated from a woman older than 75 with acute or convalescent COVID-19. Each CDR3 is given with its conserved first and last residue. The order of the fields is clone size, D gene, J gene, V gene, CDR3 protein, CDR3 DNA. D genes are given only for firm matches. The size of a clone is reported for some rows only, either as once, few or many, or as a class for expanded clones.

>.|.|TRBJ1-5|TRBV5-8
CASSWAPNQPQHF
TGTGCCAGCAGCTGGGCACCTAATCAGCCCCAGCATTTT
>.|TRBD1|TRBJ1-1|TRBV19
CASTRDRGRTEAFF
TGTGCCAGTACCCGGGACAGGGGGCGGACTGAAGCTTTCTTT
>.|TRBD2|TRBJ2-1|TRBV18
CASSPIAGGPLGEQFF
TGTGCCAGCTCTCCCATAGCGGGAGGGCCCTTGGGTGAGCAGTTCTTC
>.|.|TRBJ2-1|TRBV11-3
CASSLGSPTYNEQFF
TGTGCCAGCAGCCTCGGGTCGCCCACCTACAATGAGCAGTTCTTC
>.|TRBD2|TRBJ2-3|TRBV7-2
CASSLRLAGAGTDTQYF
TGTGCCAGCAGCCTACGACTAGCGGGGGCCGGCACAGATACGCAGTATTTT
>once|.|TRBJ2-1|TRBV15
CATSRGPGQKALF
TGTGCCACCAGCAGGGGACCGGGACAAAAAGCCCTCTTC
>.|.|TRBJ1-3|TRBV4-1
CASSRSSGGSNSGNTIYF
TGCGCCAGCAGCCGAAGTTCAGGTGGCAGCAACTCTGGAAACACCATATATTTT
>few|TRBD1|TRBJ2-6|TRBV7-8
CASSFPNYRTGGSGANVLTF
TGTGCCAGCAGCTTCCCTAATTACAGGACAGGGGGCTCTGGGGCCAACGTCCTGACTTTC
>few|.|TRBJ1-3|TRBV7-9
CASSFTLGGRRRSGNTIYF
TGTGCCAGCAGCTTTACTTTAGGGGGACGGCGACGCTCTGGAAACACCATATATTTT
>.|.|TRBJ2-3|TRBV18
CASSPITDTQYF
TGTGCCAGCTCACCCATCACAGATACGCAGTATTTT
>few|.|TRBJ1-6|TRBV2
CASSQADSGNSPLHF
TGTGCCAGCTCCCAGGCGGATTCGGGGAATTCACCCCTCCACTTT
>.|.|TRBJ1-1|TRBV7-9
CASSPTPRGMVDTEAFF
TGTGCCAGCAGCCCTACCCCTCGGGGAATGGTAGACACTGAAGCTTTCTTT
>.|.|TRBJ1-5|TRBV7-8
CASSRETGNQPQHF
TGTGCCAGCAGCCGAGAAACAGGCAATCAGCCCCAGCATTTT
>.|TRBD2|TRBJ2-1|TRBV29-1
CSADTSGSLAEQFF
TGCAGCGCCGATACTAGCGGGAGTTTAGCTGAGCAGTTCTTC
>.|TRBD2|TRBJ2-7|TRBV30
CAFAPGLLFPEQYF
TGTGCCTTTGCTCCGGGACTACTGTTCCCCGAGCAGTACTTC
>.|TRBD2|TRBJ2-1|TRBV28
CASSFVGRANNEQFF
TGTGCCAGCAGTTTTGTCGGGAGGGCCAATAATGAGCAGTTCTTC
>.|.|TRBJ2-3|TRBV2
CASSAFLGDTQYF
TGTGCCAGCAGCGCCTTTCTTGGCGATACGCAGTATTTT
>.|TRBD2|TRBJ2-1|TRBV27
CASSPRLAGDNEQFF
TGTGCCAGCAGTCCACGACTAGCGGGAGACAATGAGCAGTTCTTC
>.|.|TRBJ2-1|TRBV2
CASSVEGGEQFF
TGTGCCAGCAGTGTTGAGGGAGGTGAGCAGTTCTTC
>.|.|TRBJ1-1|TRBV7-2
CASSGYRSTEAFF
TGTGCCAGCAGCGGATACAGGAGCACTGAAGCTTTCTTT
>.|TRBD2|TRBJ2-7|TRBV7-8
CASSLRRGDISYEQYF
TGTGCCAGCAGCTTGCGGCGGGGGGATATCTCCTACGAGCAGTACTTC
>few|.|TRBJ2-7|TRBV6-2/TRBV6-3
CASSYFRGYEQYF
TGTGCCAGCAGTTACTTTCGGGGTTACGAGCAGTACTTC
>.|TRBD1|TRBJ2-2|TRBV3-1/TRBV3-2
CASSHGTATGELFF
TGTGCCAGCAGCCATGGGACAGCCACCGGGGAGCTGTTTTTT
>.|TRBD1|TRBJ1-1|TRBV3-1/TRBV3-2
CASSQETGWETEAFF
TGTGCCAGCAGCCAAGAGACAGGGTGGGAGACTGAAGCTTTCTTT
>once|.|TRBJ2-1|TRBV7-9
CASSLALGVVLYNEQFF
TGTGCCAGCAGCTTAGCTCTCGGGGTGGTCCTCTACAATGAGCAGTTCTTC
>once|TRBD1|TRBJ1-1|TRBV7-3
CASSRQGGTEAFF
TGTGCCAGCAGCCGACAGGGGGGGACTGAAGCTTTCTTT
>.|.|TRBJ2-7|TRBV4-1
CASSLTQSTDEQYF
TGCGCCAGCAGCCTTACACAATCGACAGACGAGCAGTACTTC
>.|.|TRBJ1-2|TRBV28
CASSLALDSPSNYGYTF
TGTGCCAGCAGTTTAGCCCTAGACAGCCCCTCTAACTATGGCTACACCTTC
>once|TRBD1|TRBJ1-4|TRBV28
CASRPAGGTNEKLFF
TGTGCCAGCAGGCCCGCAGGGGGAACTAATGAAAAACTGTTTTTT
>.|.|TRBJ2-7|TRBV29-1
CSVDVDRNSYEQYF
TGCAGCGTTGATGTGGACAGAAACTCCTACGAGCAGTACTTC
>.|TRBD2|TRBJ2-7|TRBV9
CASSMGTSGKNGPYEQYF
TGTGCCAGCAGCATGGGGACTAGCGGGAAAAATGGGCCCTACGAGCAGTACTTC
>.|.|TRBJ2-7|TRBV11-2
CASSLGRGPEQYF
TGTGCCAGCAGCTTAGGGCGAGGGCCGGAGCAGTACTTC
>.|TRBD1|TRBJ1-6|TRBV28
CASSYRTGFYNSPLHF
TGTGCCAGCAGTTACCGGACAGGGTTCTATAATTCACCCCTCCACTTT
>.|.|TRBJ1-3|TRBV4-2
CASSQERGNTIYF
TGTGCCAGCAGCCAAGAGAGGGGAAACACCATATATTTT
>.|.|TRBJ1-2|TRBV18
CASSPSGSYGYTF
TGTGCCAGCTCACCCTCAGGGTCCTATGGCTACACCTTC
>.|.|TRBJ2-1|TRBV10-3
CAISGTSGEQFF
TGTGCCATCAGTGGAACAAGCGGGGAGCAGTTCTTC
>.|.|TRBJ2-4|TRBV11-2
CASSSGGNVAKNIQYF
TGTGCCAGCAGCTCGGGGGGCAACGTAGCCAAAAACATTCAGTACTTC
>.|.|TRBJ1-4|TRBV5-4
CASSPGGWTENEKLFF
TGTGCCAGCAGCCCAGGAGGTTGGACGGAGAATGAAAAACTGTTTTTT
>.|.|TRBJ1-2|TRBV30
CAWYQRNYGYTF
TGTGCCTGGTACCAGCGGAACTATGGCTACACCTTC
>.|.|TRBJ2-3|TRBV2
CASKAGTDTQYF
TGTGCCAGCAAGGCAGGGACAGATACGCAGTATTTT
>.|TRBD2|TRBJ2-2|TRBV3-1/TRBV3-2
CASRRTSGTGGELFF
TGTGCCAGCAGGCGCACTAGCGGGACCGGCGGGGAGCTGTTTTTT
>.|.|TRBJ2-7|TRBV28
CASSFETGPYEQYF
TGTGCCAGCAGTTTTGAGACAGGTCCCTACGAGCAGTACTTC
>.|TRBD1|TRBJ2-7|TRBV4-1
CASSQGSGTGEYEQYF
TGCGCCAGCAGCCAAGGGAGCGGGACAGGGGAATACGAGCAGTACTTC
>.|TRBD2|TRBJ2-3|TRBV30
CAWGYSGGGTDTQYF
TGTGCCTGGGGTTATAGCGGGGGCGGAACAGATACGCAGTATTTT
>.|.|TRBJ1-2|TRBV12-1
CASSFGPGPPSSREF
TGTGCCAGCAGCTTTGGTCCAGGGCCTCCGAGCAGTAGAGAGTTC
>.|.|TRBJ2-1|TRBV11-3
CASSPRDSSYNEQFF
TGTGCCAGCAGCCCGAGGGATAGCTCCTACAATGAGCAGTTCTTC
>.|TRBD1|TRBJ2-7|TRBV27
CASSLPGQGHEQYF
TGTGCCAGCAGTTTACCTGGACAGGGACACGAGCAGTACTTC
>few|.|TRBJ2-7|TRBV5-8
CASSSAGRYEQYF
TGTGCCAGCAGCTCCGCAGGCCGCTACGAGCAGTACTTC
>once|TRBD2|TRBJ2-5|TRBV27
CASSLGSGRAGETQYF
TGTGCCAGCAGTTTGGGTAGCGGGAGGGCCGGGGAGACCCAGTACTTC
>.|.|TRBJ2-1|TRBV6-4
CASSPRVGFSSYNEQFF
TGTGCCAGCAGCCCCCGGGTGGGTTTCTCCTCCTACAATGAGCAGTTCTTC
>.|.|TRBJ2-2|TRBV19
CASIRSGSSPGELFF
TGTGCCAGTATTCGGTCGGGGAGTTCACCCGGGGAGCTGTTTTTT